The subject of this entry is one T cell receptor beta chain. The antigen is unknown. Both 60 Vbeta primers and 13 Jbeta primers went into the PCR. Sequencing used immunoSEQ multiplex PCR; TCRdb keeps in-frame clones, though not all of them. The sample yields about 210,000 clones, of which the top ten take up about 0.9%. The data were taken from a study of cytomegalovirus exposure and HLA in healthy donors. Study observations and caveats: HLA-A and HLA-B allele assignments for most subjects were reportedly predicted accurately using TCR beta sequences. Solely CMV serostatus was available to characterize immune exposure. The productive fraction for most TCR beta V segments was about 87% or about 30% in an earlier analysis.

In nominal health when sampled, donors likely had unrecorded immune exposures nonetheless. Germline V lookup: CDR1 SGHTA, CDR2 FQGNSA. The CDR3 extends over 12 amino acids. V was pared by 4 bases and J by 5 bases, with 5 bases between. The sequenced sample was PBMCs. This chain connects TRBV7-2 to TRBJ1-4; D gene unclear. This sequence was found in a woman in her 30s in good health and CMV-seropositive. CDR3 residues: CASSSQNEKLFF. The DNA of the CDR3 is TGTGCCAGCAGCTCCCAAAATGAAAAACTGTTTTTT.